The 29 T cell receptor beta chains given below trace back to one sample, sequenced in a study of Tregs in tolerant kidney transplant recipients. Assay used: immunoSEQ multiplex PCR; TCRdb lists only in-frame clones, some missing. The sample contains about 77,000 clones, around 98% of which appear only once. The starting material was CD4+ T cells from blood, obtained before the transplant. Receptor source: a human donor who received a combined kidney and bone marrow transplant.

Here the CDR3 reads CASMFRTGCQPQHF. CDR3 nucleotide sequence: TGCGCCAGCATGTTTCGGACAGGGTGTCAGCCCCAGCATTTT. This sequence joins TRBV10-1 and TRBJ1-5, with 8 bases matching TRBD1. With V trimmed by 7 bases and J by 6 bases, 8 bases remained unmatched. This CDR3 has 14 amino acids. CDR1 is WNHNN, CDR2 SYGVQD, per germline (reference sequence).

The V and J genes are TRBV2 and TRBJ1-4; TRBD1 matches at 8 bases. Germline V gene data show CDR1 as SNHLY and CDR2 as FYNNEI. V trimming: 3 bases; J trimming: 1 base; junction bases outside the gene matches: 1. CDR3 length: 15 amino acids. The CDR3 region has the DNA TGTGCCAGCAGTGAGGACAGGGTAACTAATGAAAAACTGTTTTTT. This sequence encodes CASSEDRVTNEKLFF. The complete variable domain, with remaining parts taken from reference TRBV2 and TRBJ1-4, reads EPEVTQTPSHQVTQMGQEVILRCVPISNHLYFYWYRQILGQKVEFLVSFYNNEISEKSEIFDDQFSVERPDGSNFTLKIRSTKLEDSAMYFCASSEDRVTNEKLFFGSGTQLSVL.

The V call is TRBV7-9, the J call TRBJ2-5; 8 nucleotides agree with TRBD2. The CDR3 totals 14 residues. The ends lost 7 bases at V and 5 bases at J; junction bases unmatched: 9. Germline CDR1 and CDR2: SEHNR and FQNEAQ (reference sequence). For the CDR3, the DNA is TGTGCCAGCACCCCCCCGGGGGGGTGGGAGACCCAGTACTTC. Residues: CASTPPGGWETQYF.

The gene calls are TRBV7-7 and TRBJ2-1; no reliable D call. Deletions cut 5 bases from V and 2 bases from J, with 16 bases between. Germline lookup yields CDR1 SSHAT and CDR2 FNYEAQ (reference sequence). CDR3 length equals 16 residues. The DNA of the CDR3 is TGTGCCAGCAGCCCGGCGACTGCGAGCCCCTACAATGAGCAGTTCTTC. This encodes CASSPATASPYNEQFF.

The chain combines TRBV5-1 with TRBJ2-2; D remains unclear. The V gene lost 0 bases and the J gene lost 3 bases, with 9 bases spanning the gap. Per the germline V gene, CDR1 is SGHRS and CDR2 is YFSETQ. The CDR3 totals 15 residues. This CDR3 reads CASSLVRRYTGELFF. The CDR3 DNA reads TGCGCCAGCAGCTTGGTACGGAGATACACCGGGGAGCTGTTTTTT.

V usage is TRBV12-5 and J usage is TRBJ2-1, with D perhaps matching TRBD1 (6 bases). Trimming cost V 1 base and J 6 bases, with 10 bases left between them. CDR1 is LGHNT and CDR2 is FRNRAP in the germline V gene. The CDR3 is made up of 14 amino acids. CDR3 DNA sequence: TGTGCTAGTGGTTTGGGCAGGGGAATCAATGAGCAGTTCTTC. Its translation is CASGLGRGINEQFF. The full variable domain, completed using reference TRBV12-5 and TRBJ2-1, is DARVTQTPRHKVTEMGQEVTMRCQPILGHNTVFWYRQTMMQGLELLAYFRNRAPLDDSGMPKDRFSAEMPDATLATLKIQPSEPRDSAVYFCASGLGRGINEQFFGPGTRLTVL.

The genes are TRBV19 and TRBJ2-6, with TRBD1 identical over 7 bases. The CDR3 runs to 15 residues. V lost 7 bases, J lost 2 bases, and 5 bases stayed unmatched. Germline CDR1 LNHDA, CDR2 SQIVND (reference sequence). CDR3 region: CASTLDRAGANVLTF. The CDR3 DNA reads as TGTGCCAGTACTCTCGACAGGGCTGGGGCCAACGTCCTGACTTTC.

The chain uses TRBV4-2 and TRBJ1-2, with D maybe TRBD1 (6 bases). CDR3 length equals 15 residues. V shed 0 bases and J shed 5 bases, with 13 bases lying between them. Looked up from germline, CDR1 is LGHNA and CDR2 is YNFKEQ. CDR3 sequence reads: CASSQDRGGLYGYTF. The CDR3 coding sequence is TGTGCCAGCAGCCAAGATCGGGGGGGGCTTTATGGCTACACCTTC.

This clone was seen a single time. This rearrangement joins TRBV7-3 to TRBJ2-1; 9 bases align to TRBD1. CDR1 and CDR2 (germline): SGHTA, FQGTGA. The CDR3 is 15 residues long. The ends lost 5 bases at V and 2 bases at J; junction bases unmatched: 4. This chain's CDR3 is CASSQGQGPYNEQFF. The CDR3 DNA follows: TGTGCCAGCAGCCAAGGACAGGGGCCCTACAATGAGCAGTTCTTC.

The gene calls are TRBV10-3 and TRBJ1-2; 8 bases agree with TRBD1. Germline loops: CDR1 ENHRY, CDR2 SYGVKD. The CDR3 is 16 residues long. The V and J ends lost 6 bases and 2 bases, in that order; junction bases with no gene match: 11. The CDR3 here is CAISEDREKINYGYTF. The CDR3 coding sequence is TGTGCCATCAGCGAGGACAGGGAAAAAATAAACTATGGCTACACCTTC.

CDR3 loop: CASSQGRLAGGGAGTDTQYF. CDR3 DNA sequence: TGCGCCAGCAGCCAAGGCCGTCTAGCGGGAGGGGGCGCGGGGACAGATACGCAGTATTTT. The chain couples TRBV4-1 to TRBJ2-3; 12 nucleotides match TRBD2. Unmatched junction bases numbered 14, after V lost 1 base and J lost 3 bases. Germline lookup yields CDR1 MGHRA and CDR2 YSYEKL. The CDR3 extends over 20 amino acids.

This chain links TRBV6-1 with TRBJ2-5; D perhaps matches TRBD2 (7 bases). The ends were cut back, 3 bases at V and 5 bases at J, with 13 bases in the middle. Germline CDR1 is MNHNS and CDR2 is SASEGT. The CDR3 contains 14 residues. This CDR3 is CASSDVRGGETQYF. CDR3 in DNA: TGTGCCAGCAGTGACGTGAGGGGGGGCGAGACCCAGTACTTC.

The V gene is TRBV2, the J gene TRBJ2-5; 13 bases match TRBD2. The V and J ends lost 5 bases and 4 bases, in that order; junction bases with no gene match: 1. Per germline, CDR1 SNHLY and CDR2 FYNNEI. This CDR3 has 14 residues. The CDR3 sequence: CASSRLAGGETQYF. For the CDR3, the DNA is TGTGCCAGCAGTCGACTAGCGGGAGGAGAGACCCAGTACTTC.

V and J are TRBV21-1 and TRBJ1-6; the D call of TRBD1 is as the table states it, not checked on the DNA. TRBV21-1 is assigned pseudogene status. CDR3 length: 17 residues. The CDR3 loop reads CASSKEGEFRRNSPLHF. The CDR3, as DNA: TGTGCCAGCAGCAAAGAGGGGGAATTCCGGCGGAATTCACCCCTCCACTTT.

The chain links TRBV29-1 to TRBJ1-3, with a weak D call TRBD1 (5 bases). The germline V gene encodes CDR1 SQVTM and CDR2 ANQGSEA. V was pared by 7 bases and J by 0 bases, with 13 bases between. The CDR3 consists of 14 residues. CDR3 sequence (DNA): TGCAGCGCTTGGCGGGGCACCTCTGGAAACACCATATATTTT. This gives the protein CSAWRGTSGNTIYF.

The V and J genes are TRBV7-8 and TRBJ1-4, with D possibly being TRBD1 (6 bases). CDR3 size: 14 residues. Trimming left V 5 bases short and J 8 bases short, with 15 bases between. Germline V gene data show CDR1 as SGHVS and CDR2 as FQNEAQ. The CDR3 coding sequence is TGTGCCAGCAGCCGAACAGGGAGAATGGAAAAACTGTTTTTT. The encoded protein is CASSRTGRMEKLFF. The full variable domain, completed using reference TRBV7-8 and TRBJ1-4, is GAGVSQSPRYKVAKRGQDVALRCDPISGHVSLFWYQQALGQGPEFLTYFQNEAQLDKSGLPSDRFFAERPEGSVSTLKIQRTQQEDSAVYLCASSRTGRMEKLFFGSGTQLSVL.

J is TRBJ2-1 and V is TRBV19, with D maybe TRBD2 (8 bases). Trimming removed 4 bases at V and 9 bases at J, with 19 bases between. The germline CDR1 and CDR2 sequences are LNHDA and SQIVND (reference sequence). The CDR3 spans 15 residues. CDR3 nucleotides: TGTGCCAGTAGTAGAGGGGGCGGGGGGACCGCTGAGCAGTTCTTC. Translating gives CASSRGGGGTAEQFF.

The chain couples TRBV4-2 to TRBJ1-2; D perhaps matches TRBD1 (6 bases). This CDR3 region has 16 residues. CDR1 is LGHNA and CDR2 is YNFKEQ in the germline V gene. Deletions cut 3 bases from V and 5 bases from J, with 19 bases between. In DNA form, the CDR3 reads TGTGCCAGCAGCCACCGCCACCCACAGGGTTCGTATGGCTACACCTTC. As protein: CASSHRHPQGSYGYTF.

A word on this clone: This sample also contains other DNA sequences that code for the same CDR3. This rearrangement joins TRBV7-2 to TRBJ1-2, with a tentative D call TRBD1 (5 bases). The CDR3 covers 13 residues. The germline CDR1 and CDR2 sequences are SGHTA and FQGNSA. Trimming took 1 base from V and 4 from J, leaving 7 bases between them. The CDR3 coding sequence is TGTGCCAGCAGCTTAGAGGGGATCTATGGCTACACCTTC. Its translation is CASSLEGIYGYTF.

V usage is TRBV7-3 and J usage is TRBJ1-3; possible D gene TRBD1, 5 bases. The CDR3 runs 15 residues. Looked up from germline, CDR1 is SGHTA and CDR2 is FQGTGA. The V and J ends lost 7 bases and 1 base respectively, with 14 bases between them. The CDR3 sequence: CASKQAGGSGNTIYF. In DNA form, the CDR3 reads TGTGCCAGCAAACAGGCCGGAGGGTCTGGAAACACCATATATTTT.

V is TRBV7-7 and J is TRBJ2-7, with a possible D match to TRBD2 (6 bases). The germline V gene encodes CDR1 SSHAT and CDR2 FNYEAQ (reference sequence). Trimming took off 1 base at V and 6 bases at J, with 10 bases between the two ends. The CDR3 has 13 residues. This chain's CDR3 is CASSLGRDLEQYF. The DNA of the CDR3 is TGTGCCAGCAGCTTAGGGAGGGACCTCGAGCAGTACTTC.

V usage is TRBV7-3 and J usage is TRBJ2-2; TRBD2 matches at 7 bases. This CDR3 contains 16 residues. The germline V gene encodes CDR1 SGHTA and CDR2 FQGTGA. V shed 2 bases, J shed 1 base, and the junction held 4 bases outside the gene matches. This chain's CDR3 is CASSLSPGGNTGELFF. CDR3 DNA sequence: TGTGCCAGCAGCTTATCTCCGGGAGGGAACACCGGGGAGCTGTTTTTT.

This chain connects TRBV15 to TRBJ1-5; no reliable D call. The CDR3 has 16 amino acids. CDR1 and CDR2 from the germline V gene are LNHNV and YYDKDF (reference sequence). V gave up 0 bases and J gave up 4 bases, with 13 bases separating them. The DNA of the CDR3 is TGTGCCACCAGCAGAGATAAACGGACGGGGAATCAGCCCCAGCATTTT. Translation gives CATSRDKRTGNQPQHF.

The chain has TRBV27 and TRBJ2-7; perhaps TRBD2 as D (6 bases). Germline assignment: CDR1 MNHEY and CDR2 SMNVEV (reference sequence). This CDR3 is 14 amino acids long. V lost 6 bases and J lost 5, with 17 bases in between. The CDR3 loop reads CASRRGGLVNEQYF. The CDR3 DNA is TGTGCCAGCAGGCGGGGCGGTTTGGTCAACGAGCAGTACTTC.

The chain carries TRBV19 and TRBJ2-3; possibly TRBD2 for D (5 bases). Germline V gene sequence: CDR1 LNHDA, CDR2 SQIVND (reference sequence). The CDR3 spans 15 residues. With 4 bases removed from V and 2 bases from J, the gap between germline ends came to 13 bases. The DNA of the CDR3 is TGTGCCAGTAGTAAGGCAGTGGGAGCCACAGATACGCAGTATTTT. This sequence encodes CASSKAVGATDTQYF.

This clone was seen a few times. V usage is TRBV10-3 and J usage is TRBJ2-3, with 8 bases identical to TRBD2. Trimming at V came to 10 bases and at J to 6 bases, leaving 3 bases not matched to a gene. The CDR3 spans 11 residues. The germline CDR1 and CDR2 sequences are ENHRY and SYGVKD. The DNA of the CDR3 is TGTGCCACGGGGGGGCGCGATACGCAGTATTTT. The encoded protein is CATGGRDTQYF.

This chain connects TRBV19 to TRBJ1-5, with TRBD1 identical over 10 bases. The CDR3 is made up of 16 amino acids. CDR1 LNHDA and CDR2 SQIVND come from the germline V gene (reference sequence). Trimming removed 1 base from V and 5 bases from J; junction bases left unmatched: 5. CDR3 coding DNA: TGTGCCAGTAGTATAGGGGACAGGGGTTACGATCAGCCCCAGCATTTT. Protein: CASSIGDRGYDQPQHF. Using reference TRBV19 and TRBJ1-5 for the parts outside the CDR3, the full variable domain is DGGITQSPKYLFRKEGQNVTLSCEQNLNHDAMYWYRQDPGQGLRLIYYSQIVNDFQKGDIAEGYSVSREKKESFPLTVTSAQKNPTAFYLCASSIGDRGYDQPQHFGDGTRLSIL.

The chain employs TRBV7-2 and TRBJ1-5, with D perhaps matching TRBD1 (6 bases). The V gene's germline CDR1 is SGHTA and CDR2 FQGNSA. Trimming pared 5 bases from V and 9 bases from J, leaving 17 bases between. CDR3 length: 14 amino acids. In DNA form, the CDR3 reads TGTGCCAGCAGCCCTCGACAGGTCCTCGGGCCCCAGCATTTT. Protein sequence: CASSPRQVLGPQHF.

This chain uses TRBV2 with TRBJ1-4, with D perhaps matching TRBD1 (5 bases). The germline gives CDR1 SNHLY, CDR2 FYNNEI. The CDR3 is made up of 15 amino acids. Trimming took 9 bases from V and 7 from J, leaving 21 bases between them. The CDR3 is CASNPVGATGEKLFF. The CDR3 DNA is TGTGCCAGTAACCCAGTTGGGGCGACGGGTGAAAAACTGTTTTTT.